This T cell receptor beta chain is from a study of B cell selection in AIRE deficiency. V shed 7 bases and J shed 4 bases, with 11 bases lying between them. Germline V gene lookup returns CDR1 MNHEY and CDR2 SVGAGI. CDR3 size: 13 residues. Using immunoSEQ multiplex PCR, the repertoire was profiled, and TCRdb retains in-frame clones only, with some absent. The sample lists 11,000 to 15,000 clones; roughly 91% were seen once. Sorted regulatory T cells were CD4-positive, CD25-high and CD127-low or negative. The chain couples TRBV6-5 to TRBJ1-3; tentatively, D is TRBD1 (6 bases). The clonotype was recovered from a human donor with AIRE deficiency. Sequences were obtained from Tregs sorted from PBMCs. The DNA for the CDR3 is TGTGCCAGCAAGACGGGGGCGGGAAACACCATATATTTT. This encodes CASKTGAGNTIYF.